This T cell receptor beta chain comes out of a study of tumor-infiltrating lymphocytes in localized non-small cell lung cancer. Germline CDR1 LNHDA, CDR2 SQIVND (reference sequence). The length of the CDR3 is 15 residues. The ends lost 5 bases at V and 2 bases at J; junction bases unmatched: 4. The protocol was immunoSEQ multiplex PCR, while the TCRdb copy is restricted to in-frame clones and leaves out a portion. Of thousands of clones in the sample, around 40% were seen once. Details on this clone: Its target is not known.

Findings and limits, study-wide: Higher tumor T cell infiltration than in uninvolved lung was supported by TCRbeta sequencing. Immunotypes IM1 and IM2 had similar TCR-derived T-cell fractions. Different pieces of the same tissue went to different assays, confounding technical variation with intratumor heterogeneity. Available tissue quantity limited TCR sequencing to a patient subset.

Material for sequencing was uninvolved lung tissue not adjacent to the tumor. The receptor was derived from a human donor with non-small cell lung cancer. The J gene is TRBJ2-1, the V gene TRBV19, with TRBD1 matching over 9 bases. DNA for the CDR3: TGTGCCAGTAGTGCGGGGACAGGGACCTACAATGAGCAGTTCTTC. Translated, it gives CASSAGTGTYNEQFF.